The rows below give T cell receptor beta chains drawn from one sample of a study of blood T cell repertoires in COVID-19. Data came from immunoSEQ multiplex PCR; TCRdb stores just in-frame clones and leaves some out. Among tens of thousands of clones, about nine tenths were seen once, and the ten largest hold 15% to 19%. Sequences were obtained from peripheral blood. The receptor source for this set is a woman in her twenties or thirties in a cohort sampled during active COVID-19. Both conserved end residues are part of each CDR3. D genes are given only for firm matches. Clone sizes are given selectively: once, few, many, or a class where the clone is expanded.

j_call d_call v_call clone_size cdr3_aa cdr3_nt
TRBJ1-6 . TRBV24-1 . CATSARGRYSPLHF TGTGCCACCAGTGCCAGGGGCCGGTATTCACCCCTCCACTTT
TRBJ1-3 . TRBV6-5 few CASSGARSGNTIYF TGTGCCAGCAGCGGAGCTCGTTCTGGAAACACCATATATTTT
TRBJ1-2 . TRBV27 . CASSLVRGALLWGYTF TGTGCCAGCAGTTTGGTCAGGGGAGCGCTGCTATGGGGCTACACCTTC
TRBJ1-4 . TRBV6-5 . CASSYSIGGEKLFF TGTGCCAGCAGTTACTCGATTGGGGGGGAAAAACTGTTTTTT
TRBJ2-7 . TRBV28 . CASSYMGHQGTMQYF TGTGCCAGCAGTTACATGGGTCATCAGGGGACGATGCAGTACTTC
TRBJ1-5 . TRBV20-1 . CSARVTTTEHF TGCAGTGCTAGAGTCACGACAACCGAGCATTTT
TRBJ1-1 TRBD1 TRBV27 . CASRRQGSKTEAFF TGTGCCAGCAGACGACAGGGATCGAAAACTGAAGCTTTCTTT
TRBJ2-7 TRBD1 TRBV6-6 . CASSPQTTGGGYEQYF TGTGCCAGCAGTCCCCAAACGACAGGGGGCGGTTACGAGCAGTACTTC
TRBJ2-3 . TRBV19 . CASSVGGIGDTQYF TGTGCCAGTAGTGTAGGAGGGATAGGGGATACGCAGTATTTT
TRBJ2-5 . TRBV3-1/TRBV3-2 . CASSQADRLQTQYF TGTGCCAGCAGCCAAGCCGACAGGTTACAGACCCAGTACTTC
TRBJ1-1 . TRBV28 . CASSWSGATNTEAFF TGTGCCAGCTCCTGGTCAGGGGCCACCAACACTGAAGCTTTCTTT
TRBJ2-3 . TRBV30 . CAWSRGSGTDTQYF TGTGCCTGGAGTAGGGGGAGCGGCACAGATACGCAGTATTTT
TRBJ1-4 TRBD1 TRBV19 . CATTTRDRGRYEKLFF TGTGCCACCACGACTCGGGACAGGGGGCGTTATGAAAAACTGTTTTTT
TRBJ2-7 . TRBV7-6 . CASSLLPSSYEQYF TGTGCCAGCAGCTTACTTCCGAGCTCCTACGAGCAGTACTTC
TRBJ2-7 TRBD2 TRBV5-1 once CASSPGTSGSSIYEQYF TGCGCCAGCAGCCCTGGGACTAGCGGGAGCAGTATCTACGAGCAGTACTTC
TRBJ2-1 TRBD1 TRBV6-5 . CASAPGTGVHEQFF TGTGCCAGCGCGCCCGGGACAGGGGTTCATGAGCAGTTCTTC
TRBJ2-7 . TRBV7-2 . CASSFIGLMDEQYF TGTGCCAGCAGCTTTATAGGACTCATGGACGAGCAGTACTTC
TRBJ2-2 . TRBV11-1 . CASSSTQGSTGELFF TGTGCCAGCAGCTCCACCCAGGGTAGCACCGGGGAGCTGTTTTTT
TRBJ1-2 . TRBV3-1/TRBV3-2 . CASSLLQGRNYGYTF TGTGCCAGCAGCCTCCTACAGGGAAGAAACTATGGCTACACCTTC
TRBJ2-7 . TRBV6-5 few CASSYGPGRLYEQYF TGTGCCAGCAGTTACGGACCTGGGAGGCTCTACGAGCAGTACTTC
TRBJ2-5 . TRBV18 . CASSPVIYGPQETQYF TGTGCCAGCTCACCAGTTATCTATGGGCCCCAAGAGACCCAGTACTTC
TRBJ1-2 . TRBV20-1 . CSASWSPRDSFNYGYTF TGCAGTGCTAGTTGGTCCCCCCGGGACTCTTTTAACTATGGCTACACCTTC
TRBJ2-7 . TRBV10-3 once CAIRGEMGYEQYF TGTGCCATCAGAGGAGAGATGGGCTACGAGCAGTACTTC
TRBJ2-5 . TRBV4-2 . CASSQGGNAETQYF TGTGCCAGCAGCCAAGGCGGGAACGCCGAGACCCAGTACTTC
TRBJ1-1 . TRBV6-4 . CASSDGRRGAFF TGTGCCAGCAGTGATGGGCGTCGGGGAGCTTTCTTT
TRBJ2-1 . TRBV27 . CASSLRSGWFPDEQFF TGTGCCAGCAGTTTAAGGAGCGGGTGGTTTCCGGATGAGCAGTTCTTC
TRBJ1-1 . TRBV7-2 . CASSRRGNTEAFF TGTGCCAGCAGCCGCAGGGGGAACACTGAAGCTTTCTTT
TRBJ2-3 . TRBV11-3 . CASSPKSRRRRTDTQYF TGTGCCAGCAGCCCAAAATCTAGGCGCCGTCGCACAGATACGCAGTATTTT
TRBJ1-6 TRBD1 TRBV19 . CASRPRTGGLSPLHF TGTGCCAGTAGACCCAGGACAGGGGGCCTTTCACCCCTCCACTTT
TRBJ1-5 . TRBV7-2 . CASSYQGLEQPQHF TGTGCCAGCAGCTATCAGGGATTAGAGCAGCCCCAGCATTTT
TRBJ2-2 TRBD2 TRBV5-1 . CASNRGSHTGELFF TGCGCCAGCAATCGCGGGAGCCACACCGGGGAGCTGTTTTTT
TRBJ1-1 . TRBV3-1/TRBV3-2 few CASSDFRNTEAFF TGTGCCAGCAGCGACTTTAGAAACACTGAAGCTTTCTTT
TRBJ2-1 TRBD2 TRBV19 . CASSSSGRSYNEQFF TGTGCCAGTAGTTCAAGCGGGAGATCCTACAATGAGCAGTTCTTC
TRBJ1-5 . TRBV19 . CASSMTGGAANQPQHF TGTGCCAGTAGTATGACGGGGGGGGCCGCCAATCAGCCCCAGCATTTT
TRBJ2-2 TRBD1 TRBV19 . CASRSDRANTGELFF TGTGCCAGTAGGTCCGACAGGGCGAACACCGGGGAGCTGTTTTTT
TRBJ1-2 TRBD1 TRBV29-1 few CSVETGAYGYTF TGCAGCGTTGAGACAGGGGCATATGGCTACACCTTC
TRBJ1-2 TRBD1 TRBV6-5 . CASSSLTGANYGYTF TGTGCCAGCAGTTCCTTGACAGGGGCTAACTATGGCTACACCTTC
TRBJ2-5 TRBD2 TRBV5-1 . CASSPGLAGGEETQYF TGCGCCAGCAGCCCGGGACTAGCGGGAGGGGAAGAGACCCAGTACTTC
TRBJ2-7 . TRBV2 . CASRGGTYEQYF TGTGCCAGCAGGGGGGGAACCTACGAGCAGTACTTC
TRBJ1-1 TRBD1 TRBV2 . CASGRGQGNTEAFF TGTGCCAGCGGACGGGGACAGGGGAACACTGAAGCTTTCTTT
TRBJ1-1 . TRBV19 . CASSMQAEMNTEAFF TGTGCCAGTAGTATGCAGGCTGAAATGAACACTGAAGCTTTCTTT
TRBJ2-1 . TRBV6-5 . CASSSNRNNYNEQFF TGTGCCAGCAGTTCTAACAGGAACAACTACAATGAGCAGTTCTTC
TRBJ2-2 TRBD2 TRBV5-1 . CASSLGAGITGGTGELFF TGCGCCAGCAGCTTGGGTGCAGGAATTACGGGGGGCACCGGGGAGCTGTTTTTT
TRBJ2-3 . TRBV5-4 . CASRWESGTDTQYF TGTGCCAGCAGGTGGGAGTCGGGCACAGATACGCAGTATTTT
TRBJ2-5 TRBD1 TRBV7-7 . CASSLGTGGQETQYF TGTGCTAGCAGCTTAGGGACAGGGGGACAAGAGACCCAGTACTTC
TRBJ1-5 . TRBV9 once CASSVDGVNNQPQHF TGTGCCAGCAGCGTAGACGGGGTAAACAATCAGCCCCAGCATTTT
TRBJ2-3 TRBD2 TRBV28 once CASKGGRAFTPQYF TGTGCCAGCAAAGGCGGGAGGGCCTTTACCCCGCAGTATTTT
TRBJ2-1 TRBD2 TRBV4-3 . CASSQDLVAGALSSYNEQFF TGCGCCAGCAGCCAAGATTTGGTAGCGGGAGCGTTAAGCTCCTACAATGAGCAGTTCTTC
TRBJ1-2 TRBD1 TRBV6-6 . CAYGSVQGESGYTF TGTGCCTACGGCAGCGTACAGGGGGAAAGTGGCTACACCTTC
TRBJ2-3 . TRBV7-9 . CASSGHITDTQYF TGTGCCAGCTCGGGACATATCACAGATACGCAGTATTTT